This T cell receptor beta chain is drawn from a study of T cells after yellow fever vaccination (dated by TCRdb to about 2019). General notes on the study: The SMART-Seq v4 Ultra Low Input RNA kit was used to prepare libraries from fractions with low cell numbers. Two healthy male donors, one aged 18 to 30 and one aged 30 to 40 years, made up the cohort. Bulk PBMC replicates and cell subsets were isolated from blood drawn at multiple timepoints before and after both primary and secondary immunization. To follow T-cell clones before and after primary and booster YFV17D yellow fever vaccination, bulk TCR alpha and beta repertoires were sequenced over time.

The paper as a whole reports these results and caveats: The secondary T-cell response was found to be weaker but faster than the primary response, with a peak reached on day 5 rather than on day 15. The study included only two donors, which limits how far the findings can be generalized. Because abundant contaminating clonotypes from the bulk population could be contained in FACS-sorted repertoires, computational filtering was required. After the booster, most of the clones that had expanded following primary vaccination were detected again (almost 98% of CD4 and 80% to 90% of CD8), which suggests that memory was broadly maintained. A small fraction of clonotypes showed up in both the CD4 and CD8 compartments, probably as a result of convergent recombination.

This specimen's treatment or condition label, per the study, means: live attenuated yellow fever vaccine strain. A standard Ficoll-Paque protocol was used to isolate PBMCs from peripheral blood. Dynabeads CD4 and CD8 positive selection kits were used to isolate the CD4 and CD8 T-cell fractions. TriZol was used to extract RNA from bulk PBMCs, from CD4 and CD8 fractions, and from dextramer-positive and dextramer-negative fractions. This clonotype showed up just a few times. Its binding antigen is unknown. Base qualities are not recorded, but no much larger clone differs from it by a single base. Sequencing used an Illumina NovaSeq 6000. Synthesis of TCR cDNA relied on 5'RACE template switching, a step that introduced a universal primer site along with unique molecular identifiers. Priming for cDNA synthesis came from both the TCR alpha and TCR beta constant segments. Two PCR steps were used to amplify libraries, with sample barcodes and sequencing adapters being added in the second step. Sequencing of libraries was done on Illumina HiSeq 2500 (2x100 bp) or NovaSeq (2x150 bp). On the authors' methods: Demultiplexing of reads and collapsing into UMI consensus sequences were performed with MIGEC, and V(D)J alignment was carried out with MiXCR. Vaccine-responding clonotypes were identified with edgeR using replicate PBMC samples, with FDR below 0.01 and a log2 fold change above 5 up to day 15 being required. Each bulk clonotype received a CD4 or CD8 identity based on whether the sequenced CD4 or CD8 repertoire contained that clonotype at higher abundance. TCRdb ran its own pipeline on the public reads, namely fastp trimming at Q25 and MiXCR clone calling, and kept in-frame beta chains. A single entry per CDR3 protein holds the most common genes and DNA from its merged rows. TCRdb, not the authors, supplied the V and J calls. The sample profile shows roughly 320,000 distinct CDR3 sequences; over 8.5% of them were found once. The ten most abundant clones make up over 3% of the sample.

Including the terminal cysteine and phenylalanine, the CDR3 comprises 14 residues. The entry retains the CDR3 DNA only, 42 bases that are in frame from base 1. CDR1 and CDR2, per the germline V gene (reference sequence), are DFQATT and SNEGSKA. V is clipped by 1 base and J by 7 bases, and the sequence between their germline boundaries is 16 bases long. The receptor was isolated from a man younger than 30 who received the YFV17D yellow fever vaccine. This material consisted of CD4+ T cells sorted from PBMCs, taken 45 days after the yellow fever booster vaccination. Recombination connected TRBV20-1 to TRBJ2-5; TRBD2 is a possible D gene, resting on 5 matching bases. The nucleotide sequence reads TGCAGTGCTAGAGCAGCGGACGCGCCCGGGACCCAGTACTTC. It specifies CSARAADAPGTQYF.